Each of the 21 T cell receptor beta chains below was sequenced from the same sample in a study of sequential checkpoint blockade in melanoma. Treatment noted: randomized to nivolumab then ipilimumab (arm A) or the reverse (arm B). Clones were read by immunoSEQ multiplex PCR, and TCRdb kept only the in-frame ones, dropping some. This sample has about 30,000 clones, with 85% to 90% found just once. The sample consisted of CD8+ T cells sorted from blood (inferred from file names), taken from a patient given nivolumab and ipilimumab in sequence. The receptors were gathered from a human donor with melanoma.

This chain uses TRBV29-1 with TRBJ1-2, with 7 bases lining up with TRBD1. The CDR3 is made up of 15 amino acids. Germline CDR1 is SQVTM and CDR2 is ANQGSEA. Unmatched junction bases numbered 9, after V lost 3 bases and J lost 2 bases. The DNA for the CDR3 is TGCAGCGTTGACCTTCGAGGACAGGAAAACTATGGCTACACCTTC. Translation gives CSVDLRGQENYGYTF.

The CDR3 spells CASSVSDTYNEQFF. The CDR3 nucleotides read TGTGCCAGCAGCGTATCGGACACCTACAATGAGCAGTTCTTC. The V gene is TRBV9, the J gene TRBJ2-1, with D possibly being TRBD1 (5 bases). Germline V CDR1 and CDR2: SGDLS, YYNGEE. Trimming shortened V by 1 base and J by 2 bases, and 7 bases separated the two germline ends. The CDR3 extends over 14 amino acids.

This chain joins TRBV15 and TRBJ2-1; 7 bases agree with TRBD1. J was trimmed by 0 bases and V by 0 bases; bases with no gene match: 5. CDR1 and CDR2 (germline): LNHNV, YYDKDF (reference sequence). The CDR3 consists of 17 residues. DNA of the CDR3: TGTGCCACCAGCAGAGAACATAGGGGGCTCTCCTACAATGAGCAGTTCTTC. Protein product: CATSREHRGLSYNEQFF.

This clone has only a few counts. V is TRBV19 and J is TRBJ1-5, with D unresolved. This CDR3 is built from 13 residues. Trimming stripped 6 bases from V and 0 bases from J, with 6 bases between. From germline, CDR1 is LNHDA and CDR2 SQIVND (reference sequence). The DNA for the CDR3 is TGTGCCAGTAGCACACATAGCAATCAGCCCCAGCATTTT. This encodes CASSTHSNQPQHF.

V and J are TRBV5-1 and TRBJ2-5; TRBD2 is a possible D gene (5 bases). The CDR3 is made up of 13 amino acids. V gave up 0 bases and J gave up 5 bases, with 8 bases separating them. CDR1 is SGHRS and CDR2 is YFSETQ in the germline V gene. CDR3 residues: CASSLDPGETQYF. In DNA, the CDR3 is TGCGCCAGCAGCTTGGATCCGGGGGAGACCCAGTACTTC.

The CDR3 region has the DNA TGTGCCAGCAGTCAAGCCAGACCCGACAGATATGGCTACACCTTC. Translation: CASSQARPDRYGYTF. The V and J genes are TRBV28 and TRBJ1-2, with D tentatively TRBD1 (5 bases). Trimming removed 5 bases at V and 5 bases at J, with 18 bases between. Germline loops: CDR1 MDHEN, CDR2 SYDVKM. CDR3 length: 15 residues.

V is TRBV4-3 and J is TRBJ2-2; 8 nucleotides line up with TRBD2. Trimming took 3 bases from V and 8 from J; bases not matched to a gene: 14. The CDR3 has 17 amino acids. The germline gives CDR1 LGHNA, CDR2 YSLEER. Written as DNA, the CDR3 is TGCGCCAGCAGCCACGATACGGGAGGGCCGGTATCGGGGGAGCTGTTTTTT. Translation gives CASSHDTGGPVSGELFF.

This chain uses TRBV27 with TRBJ1-1, with D maybe TRBD1 (5 bases). The germline gives CDR1 MNHEY, CDR2 SMNVEV (reference sequence). This CDR3 comprises 14 residues. V was trimmed by 3 bases and J by 1 base, leaving 9 bases between them. Here the CDR3 reads CASSLAGPNTEAFF. As DNA, the CDR3 is TGTGCCAGCAGTTTGGCAGGGCCGAACACTGAAGCTTTCTTT.

The chain recombines TRBV7-3 with TRBJ2-3; 9 bases agree with TRBD2. The CDR3 has 16 amino acids. Germline assignment: CDR1 SGHTA and CDR2 FQGTGA. The V gene end was trimmed by 2 bases and the J gene end by 2 bases; junction bases not matched to a gene: 5. The CDR3 loop reads CASSLFAGGHTDTQYF. The CDR3 region has the DNA TGTGCCAGCAGCTTATTCGCGGGGGGGCACACAGATACGCAGTATTTT.

The chain recombines TRBV6-5 with TRBJ1-5; D not certain. The germline gives CDR1 MNHEY, CDR2 SVGAGI. The V end lost 2 bases, the J end lost 5 bases, and 13 bases lay between the germline ends. The CDR3 spans 15 residues. The CDR3 bases are TGTGCCAGCAGTTACGTCCGGGGAGCCGATCAGCCCCAGCATTTT. Protein: CASSYVRGADQPQHF.

The chain uses TRBV28 and TRBJ1-5; a possible D gene is TRBD1 (6 bases). Trimming took 6 bases from V and 5 from J, leaving 17 bases between them. The CDR3 consists of 15 residues. Germline loops: CDR1 MDHEN, CDR2 SYDVKM. The CDR3 nucleotides read TGTGCCAGCAGCCACAGGGTTAACTTAGATCAGCCCCAGCATTTT. It yields the protein CASSHRVNLDQPQHF.

In this sample, this clone turned up once. This chain uses TRBV28 with TRBJ2-7, with 8 bases identical to TRBD2. The CDR3 spans 15 residues. Trimming at V came to 6 bases and at J to 1 base, leaving 8 bases not matched to a gene. The V gene's germline CDR1 is MDHEN and CDR2 SYDVKM. CDR3 loop: CASRHVTSVSYEQYF. The CDR3 nucleotides are TGTGCCAGCAGACACGTGACTAGCGTATCCTACGAGCAGTACTTC. The full variable domain, in which reference TRBV28 and TRBJ2-7 provide the parts outside the CDR3, is DVKVTQSSRYLVKRTGEKVFLECVQDMDHENMFWYRQDPGLGLRLIYFSYDVKMKEKGDIPEGYSVSREKKERFSLILESASTNQTSMYLCASRHVTSVSYEQYFGPGTRLTVT.

The chain couples TRBV30 to TRBJ2-3, with 7 bases aligning to TRBD1. J was trimmed by 3 bases and V by 4 bases; bases with no gene match: 7. Germline-derived CDR1 and CDR2 are GTSNPN and SVGIG (reference sequence). The CDR3 is 14 amino acids. CDR3 sequence: CAWMTGIGTDTQYF. The CDR3 DNA is TGTGCCTGGATGACAGGGATAGGGACAGATACGCAGTATTTT.

V gene TRBV7-8 combines with J gene TRBJ1-5, with a weak D call TRBD1 (6 bases). The CDR3 contains 15 residues. Trimming removed 1 base from V and 6 bases from J, with 13 bases in between. The germline V gene has CDR1 SGHVS and CDR2 FQNEAQ. For the CDR3, the DNA is TGTGCCAGCAGCTTAGTGGCGGGGGCGGGTCAGCCCCAGCATTTT. Protein: CASSLVAGAGQPQHF.

This chain connects TRBV9 to TRBJ2-3, with a tentative D call TRBD1 (5 bases). Germline V CDR1 and CDR2: SGDLS, YYNGEE. Trimming stripped 0 bases from V and 2 bases from J, with 10 bases between. CDR3 size: 15 residues. The CDR3 here is CASSVVLGPTDTQYF. In nucleotides, the CDR3 is TGTGCCAGCAGCGTAGTTCTGGGGCCCACAGATACGCAGTATTTT.

The rearrangement uses TRBV5-1 and TRBJ2-1, with TRBD2 identical over 7 bases. Germline V gene sequence: CDR1 SGHRS, CDR2 YFSETQ. This CDR3 is 15 amino acids long. J gave up 5 bases and V 4 bases, and 9 bases lay outside the gene matches. The CDR3 nucleotides read TGCGCCAGCAGCGTCCGGGACTATTTAAACAATGAGCAGTTCTTC. Amino acids: CASSVRDYLNNEQFF. Supplemented by reference TRBV5-1 and TRBJ2-1, the full variable domain reads KAGVTQTPRYLIKTRGQQVTLSCSPISGHRSVSWYQQTPGQGLQFLFEYFSETQRNKGNFPGRFSGRQFSNSRSEMNVSTLELGDSALYLCASSVRDYLNNEQFFGPGTRLTVL.

The chain joins TRBV28 to TRBJ2-6; D call uncertain. The V and J ends lost 4 bases and 1 base respectively, with 17 bases between them. The CDR3 spans 18 residues. The germline V gene encodes CDR1 MDHEN and CDR2 SYDVKM. The CDR3 region has the DNA TGTGCCAGCAGTTCCATCGACACCCCGGTATCTGGGGCCAACGTCCTGACTTTC. It is translated as CASSSIDTPVSGANVLTF.

This rearrangement joins TRBV7-2 to TRBJ1-1, with a possible D match to TRBD1 (5 bases). The CDR3 covers 13 residues. Germline lookup yields CDR1 SGHTA and CDR2 FQGNSA. Trimming took 2 bases from V and 4 from J, leaving 8 bases between them. CDR3 sequence reads: CASSLLRGTEAFF. The CDR3 region has the DNA TGTGCCAGCAGCTTATTAAGGGGCACTGAAGCTTTCTTT. The entire variable domain, with the rest obtained from reference TRBV7-2 and TRBJ1-1, is as follows: GAGVSQSPSNKVTEKGKDVELRCDPISGHTALYWYRQSLGQGLEFLIYFQGNSAPDKSGLPSDRFSAERTGGSVSTLTIQRTQQEDSAVYLCASSLLRGTEAFFGQGTRLTVV.

The chain has TRBV29-1 and TRBJ2-1; 7 nucleotides align to TRBD1. The germline gives CDR1 SQVTM, CDR2 ANQGSEA. The V segment lost 5 bases and the J segment 8 bases; nucleotides outside the gene matches: 6. The CDR3 runs 12 residues. CDR3 DNA sequence: TGCAGCGTTCCCTACAGGGGCTATGAGCAGTTCTTC. Residues: CSVPYRGYEQFF.

Only one count was recorded for this clone. The genes are TRBV7-3 and TRBJ2-3, with 9 nucleotides matching TRBD1. The germline CDR1 and CDR2 sequences are SGHTA and FQGTGA. The CDR3 is 16 residues long. The ends lost 5 bases at V and 0 bases at J; junction bases unmatched: 6. CDR3 in DNA: TGTGCCAGCAGCAAGACAGGGGGGCCTAGCACAGATACGCAGTATTTT. This gives the protein CASSKTGGPSTDTQYF.

This clone was seen a handful of times. V gene TRBV14 combines with J gene TRBJ2-7, with D possibly being TRBD2 (5 bases). Trimming took off 1 base at V and 10 bases at J, with 11 bases between the two ends. This CDR3 is 12 amino acids long. CDR1 SGHDN and CDR2 FVKESK come from the germline V gene. In nucleotides, the CDR3 is TGTGCCAGCAGCCAAGTAAGCGGCGAACAGTACTTC. Translating it yields CASSQVSGEQYF.